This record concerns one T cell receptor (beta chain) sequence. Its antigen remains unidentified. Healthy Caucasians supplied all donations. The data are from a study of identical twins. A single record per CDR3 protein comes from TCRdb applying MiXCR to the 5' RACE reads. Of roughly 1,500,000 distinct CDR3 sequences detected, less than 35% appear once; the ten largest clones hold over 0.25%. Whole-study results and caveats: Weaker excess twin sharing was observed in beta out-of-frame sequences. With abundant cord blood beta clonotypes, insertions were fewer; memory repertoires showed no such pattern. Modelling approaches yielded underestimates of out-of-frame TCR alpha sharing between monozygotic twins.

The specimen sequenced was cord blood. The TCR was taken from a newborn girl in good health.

CDR3 coding DNA: TGTGCCAGCTCACCACACGCCCGTGATACGCAGTATTTT. It translates to CASSPHARDTQYF. V is TRBV18 and J is TRBJ2-3, with D hard to call. The length of the CDR3 is 13 residues. CDR1 and CDR2 (germline): KGHSH, LQKENI. The V and J ends lost 1 base and 6 bases respectively, with 8 bases between them. The full variable domain, rest sourced from reference TRBV18 and TRBJ2-3, is NAGVMQNPRHLVRRRGQEARLRCSPMKGHSHVYWYRQLPEEGLKFMVYLQKENIIDESGMPKERFSAEFPKEGPSILRIQQVVRGDSAAYFCASSPHARDTQYFGPGTRLTVL.